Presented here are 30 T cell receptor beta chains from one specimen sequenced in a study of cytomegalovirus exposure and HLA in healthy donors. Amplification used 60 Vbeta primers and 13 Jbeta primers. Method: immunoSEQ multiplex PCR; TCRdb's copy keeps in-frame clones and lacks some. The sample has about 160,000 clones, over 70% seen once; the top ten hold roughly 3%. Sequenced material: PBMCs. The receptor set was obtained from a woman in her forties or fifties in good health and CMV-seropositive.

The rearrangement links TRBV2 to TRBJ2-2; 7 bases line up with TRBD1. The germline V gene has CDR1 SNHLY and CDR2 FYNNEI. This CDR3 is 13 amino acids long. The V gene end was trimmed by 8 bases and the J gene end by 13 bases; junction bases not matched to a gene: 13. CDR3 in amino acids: CASCAETGKALFF. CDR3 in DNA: TGTGCCAGCTGCGCGGAGACAGGGAAGGCGCTGTTTTTT.

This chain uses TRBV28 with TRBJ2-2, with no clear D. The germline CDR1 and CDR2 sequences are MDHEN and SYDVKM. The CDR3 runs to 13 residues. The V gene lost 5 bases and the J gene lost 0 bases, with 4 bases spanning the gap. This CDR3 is CASSSSNTGELFF. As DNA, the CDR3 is TGTGCCAGCAGTAGCTCGAACACCGGGGAGCTGTTTTTT.

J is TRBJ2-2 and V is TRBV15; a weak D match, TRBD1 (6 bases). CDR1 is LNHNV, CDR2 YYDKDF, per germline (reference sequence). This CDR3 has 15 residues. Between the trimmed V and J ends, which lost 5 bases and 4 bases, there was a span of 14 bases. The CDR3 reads CATSGRGPLTGELFF. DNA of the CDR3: TGTGCCACCAGCGGCAGGGGACCCCTCACCGGGGAGCTGTTTTTT.

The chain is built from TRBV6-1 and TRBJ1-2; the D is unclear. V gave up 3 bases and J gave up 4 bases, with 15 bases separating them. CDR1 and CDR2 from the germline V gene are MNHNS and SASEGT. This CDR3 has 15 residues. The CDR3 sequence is CASSDTGYGSYGYTF. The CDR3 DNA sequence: TGTGCCAGCAGTGACACGGGGTACGGATCCTATGGCTACACCTTC.

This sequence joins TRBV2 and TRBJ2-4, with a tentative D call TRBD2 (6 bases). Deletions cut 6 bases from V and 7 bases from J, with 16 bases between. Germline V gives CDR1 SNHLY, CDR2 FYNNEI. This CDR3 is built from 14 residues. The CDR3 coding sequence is TGTGCCAGCAGAACGGGAGCCCCCGGTAACATTCAGTACTTC. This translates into CASRTGAPGNIQYF.

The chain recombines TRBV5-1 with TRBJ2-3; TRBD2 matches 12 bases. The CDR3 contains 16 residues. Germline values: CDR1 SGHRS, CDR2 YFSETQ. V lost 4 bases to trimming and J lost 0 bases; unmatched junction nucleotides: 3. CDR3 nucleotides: TGCGCCAGCAGCCCAGGACTAGCGGGAAGCACAGATACGCAGTATTTT. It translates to CASSPGLAGSTDTQYF.

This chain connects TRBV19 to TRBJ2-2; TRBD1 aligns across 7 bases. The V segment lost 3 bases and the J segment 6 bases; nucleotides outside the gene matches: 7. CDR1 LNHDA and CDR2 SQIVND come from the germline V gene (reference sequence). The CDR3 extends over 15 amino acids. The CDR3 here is CASSMRRQGAGELFF. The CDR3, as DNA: TGTGCCAGTAGTATGAGGCGCCAGGGGGCCGGGGAGCTGTTTTTT.

CDR3 in DNA: TGCGCCAGCAGCCAACGACAGGGTGGTCCGTATAGCAATCAGCCCCAGCATTTT. Protein product: CASSQRQGGPYSNQPQHF. The chain uses TRBV4-1 and TRBJ1-5; TRBD1 matches at 7 bases. The junction had 10 bases not matched to a gene; V was cut back by 2 bases and J by 0 bases. The germline V gene encodes CDR1 MGHRA and CDR2 YSYEKL. The CDR3 consists of 18 residues.

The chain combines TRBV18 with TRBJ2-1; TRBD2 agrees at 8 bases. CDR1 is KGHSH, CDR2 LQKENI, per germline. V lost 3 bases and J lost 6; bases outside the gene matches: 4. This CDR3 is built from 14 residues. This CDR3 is CASSPSGLANEQFF. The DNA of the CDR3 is TGTGCCAGCTCACCCTCAGGACTAGCCAATGAGCAGTTCTTC. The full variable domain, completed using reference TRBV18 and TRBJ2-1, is NAGVMQNPRHLVRRRGQEARLRCSPMKGHSHVYWYRQLPEEGLKFMVYLQKENIIDESGMPKERFSAEFPKEGPSILRIQQVVRGDSAAYFCASSPSGLANEQFFGPGTRLTVL.

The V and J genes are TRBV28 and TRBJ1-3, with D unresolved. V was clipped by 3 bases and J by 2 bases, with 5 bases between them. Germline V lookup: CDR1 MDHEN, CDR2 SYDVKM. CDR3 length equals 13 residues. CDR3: CASSLEPGNTIYF. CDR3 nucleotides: TGTGCCAGCAGTTTGGAGCCTGGAAACACCATATATTTT.

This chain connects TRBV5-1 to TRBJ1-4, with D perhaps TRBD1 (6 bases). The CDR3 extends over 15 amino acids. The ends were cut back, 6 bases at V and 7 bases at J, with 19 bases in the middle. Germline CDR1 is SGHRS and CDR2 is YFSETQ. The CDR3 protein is CASTPEGGRAEKLFF. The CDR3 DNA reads TGCGCCAGCACCCCCGAGGGGGGGAGGGCTGAAAAACTGTTTTTT.

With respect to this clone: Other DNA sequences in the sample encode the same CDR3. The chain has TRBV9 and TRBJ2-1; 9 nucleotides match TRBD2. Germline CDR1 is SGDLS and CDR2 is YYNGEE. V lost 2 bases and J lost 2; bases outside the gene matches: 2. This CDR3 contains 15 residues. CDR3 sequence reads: CASSVGTSPYNEQFF. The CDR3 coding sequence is TGTGCCAGCAGCGTCGGGACTAGCCCCTACAATGAGCAGTTCTTC.

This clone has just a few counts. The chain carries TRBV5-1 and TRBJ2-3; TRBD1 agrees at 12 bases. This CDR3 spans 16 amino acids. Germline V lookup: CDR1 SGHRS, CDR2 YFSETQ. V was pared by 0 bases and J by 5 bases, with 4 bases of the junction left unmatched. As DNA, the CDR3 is TGCGCCAGCAGCTTGGAGGGACAGGGGGCCGTAGATACGCAGTATTTT. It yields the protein CASSLEGQGAVDTQYF. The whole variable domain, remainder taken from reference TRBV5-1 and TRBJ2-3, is KAGVTQTPRYLIKTRGQQVTLSCSPISGHRSVSWYQQTPGQGLQFLFEYFSETQRNKGNFPGRFSGRQFSNSRSEMNVSTLELGDSALYLCASSLEGQGAVDTQYFGPGTRLTVL.

DNA of the CDR3: TGTGCCATCAGACTGACTAGCGGGGATAATGAGCAGTTCTTC. Its protein product is CAIRLTSGDNEQFF. V is TRBV10-3 and J is TRBJ2-1; 11 bases fit TRBD2. Germline V gives CDR1 ENHRY, CDR2 SYGVKD. This CDR3 is built from 14 residues. The ends lost 6 bases at V and 7 bases at J; junction bases unmatched: 5.

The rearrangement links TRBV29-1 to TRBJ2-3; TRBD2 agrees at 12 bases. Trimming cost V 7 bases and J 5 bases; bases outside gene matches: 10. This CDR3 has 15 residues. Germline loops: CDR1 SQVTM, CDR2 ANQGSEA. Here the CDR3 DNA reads TGCAGCGCCCCTAGCGGGGGGGCCCCGAGAGATACGCAGTATTTT. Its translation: CSAPSGGAPRDTQYF.

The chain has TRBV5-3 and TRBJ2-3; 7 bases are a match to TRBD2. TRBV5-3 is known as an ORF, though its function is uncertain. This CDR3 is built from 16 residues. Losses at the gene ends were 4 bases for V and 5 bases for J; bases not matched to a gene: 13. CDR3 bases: TGTGCCAGAAGCCGACCGGCGGCGGGAGACGGAGATACGCAGTATTTT. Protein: CARSRPAAGDGDTQYF.

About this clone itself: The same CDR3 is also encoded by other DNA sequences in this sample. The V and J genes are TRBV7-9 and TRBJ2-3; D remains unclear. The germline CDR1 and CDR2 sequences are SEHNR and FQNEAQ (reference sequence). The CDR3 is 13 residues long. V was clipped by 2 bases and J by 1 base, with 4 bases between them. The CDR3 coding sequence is TGTGCCAGCAGCTTATCCGGCACAGATACGCAGTATTTT. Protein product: CASSLSGTDTQYF. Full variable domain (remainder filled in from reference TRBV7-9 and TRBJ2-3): DTGVSQNPRHKITKRGQNVTFRCDPISEHNRLYWYRQTLGQGPEFLTYFQNEAQLEKSRLLSDRFSAERPKGSFSTLEIQRTEQGDSAMYLCASSLSGTDTQYFGPGTRLTVL.

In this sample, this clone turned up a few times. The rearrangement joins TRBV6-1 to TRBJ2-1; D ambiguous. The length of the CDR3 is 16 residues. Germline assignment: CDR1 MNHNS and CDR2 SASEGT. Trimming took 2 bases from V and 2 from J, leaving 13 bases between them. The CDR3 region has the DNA TGTGCCAGCAGTGAACGCGGCTCCTGGGCCTACAATGAGCAGTTCTTC. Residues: CASSERGSWAYNEQFF.

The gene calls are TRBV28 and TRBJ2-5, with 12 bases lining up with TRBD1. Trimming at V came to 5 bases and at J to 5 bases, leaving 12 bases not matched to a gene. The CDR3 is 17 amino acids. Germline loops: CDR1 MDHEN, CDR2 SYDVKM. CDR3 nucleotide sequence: TGTGCCAGCAGTCCTATGCGGGGACAGGGGGCGAGTGAGACCCAGTACTTC. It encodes CASSPMRGQGASETQYF.

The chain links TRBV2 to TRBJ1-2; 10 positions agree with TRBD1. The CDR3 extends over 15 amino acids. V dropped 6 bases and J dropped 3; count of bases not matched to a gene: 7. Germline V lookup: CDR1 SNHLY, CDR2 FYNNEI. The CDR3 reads CASRADRGRDYGYTF. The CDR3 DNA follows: TGTGCCAGCAGAGCAGACAGGGGGCGAGACTATGGCTACACCTTC.

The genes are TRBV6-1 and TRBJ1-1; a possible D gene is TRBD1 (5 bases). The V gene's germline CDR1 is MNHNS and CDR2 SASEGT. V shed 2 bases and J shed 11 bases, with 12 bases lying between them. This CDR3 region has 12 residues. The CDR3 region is CASSERGMRAFF. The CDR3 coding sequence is TGTGCCAGCAGTGAACGGGGGATGAGGGCTTTCTTT.

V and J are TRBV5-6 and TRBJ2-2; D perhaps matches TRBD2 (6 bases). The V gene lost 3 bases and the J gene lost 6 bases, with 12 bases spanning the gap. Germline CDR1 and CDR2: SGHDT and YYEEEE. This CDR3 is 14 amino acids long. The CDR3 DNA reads TGTGCCAGCAGCTACGTTGAGCGGGCCGGGGAGCTGTTTTTT. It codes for CASSYVERAGELFF.

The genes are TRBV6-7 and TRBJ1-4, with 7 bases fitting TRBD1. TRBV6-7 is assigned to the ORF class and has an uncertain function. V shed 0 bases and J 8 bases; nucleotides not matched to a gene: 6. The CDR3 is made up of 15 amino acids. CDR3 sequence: CASSYSGQGGEKLFF. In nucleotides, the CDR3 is TGTGCCAGCAGTTACTCGGGCCAGGGGGGCGAAAAACTGTTTTTT.

The CDR3 here is CASSPGTGGTGYTF. CDR3 DNA: TGTGCCAGCTCACCCGGGACAGGGGGTACTGGCTACACCTTC. The chain recombines TRBV18 with TRBJ1-2; 11 positions agree with TRBD1. The CDR3 has 14 amino acids. Germline CDR1 is KGHSH and CDR2 is LQKENI. V lost 3 bases, J lost 7 bases, and 4 bases stayed unmatched. Full variable domain (outside the CDR3, taken from reference TRBV18 and TRBJ1-2): NAGVMQNPRHLVRRRGQEARLRCSPMKGHSHVYWYRQLPEEGLKFMVYLQKENIIDESGMPKERFSAEFPKEGPSILRIQQVVRGDSAAYFCASSPGTGGTGYTFGSGTRLTVV.

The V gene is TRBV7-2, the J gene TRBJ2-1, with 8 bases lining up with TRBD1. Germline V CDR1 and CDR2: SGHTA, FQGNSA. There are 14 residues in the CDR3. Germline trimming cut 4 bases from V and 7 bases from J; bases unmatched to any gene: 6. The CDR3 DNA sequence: TGTGCCAGCAGCTCCGGGACAGGACTTAATGAGCAGTTCTTC. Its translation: CASSSGTGLNEQFF. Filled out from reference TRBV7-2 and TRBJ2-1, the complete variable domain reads GAGVSQSPSNKVTEKGKDVELRCDPISGHTALYWYRQSLGQGLEFLIYFQGNSAPDKSGLPSDRFSAERTGGSVSTLTIQRTQQEDSAVYLCASSSGTGLNEQFFGPGTRLTVL.

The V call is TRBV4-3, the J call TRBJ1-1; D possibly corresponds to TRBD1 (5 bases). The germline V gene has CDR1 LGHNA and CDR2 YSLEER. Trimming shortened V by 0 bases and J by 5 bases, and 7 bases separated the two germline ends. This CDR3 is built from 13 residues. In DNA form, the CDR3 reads TGCGCCAGCAGCCAAGACGGGGGTACTGAAGCTTTCTTT. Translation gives CASSQDGGTEAFF.

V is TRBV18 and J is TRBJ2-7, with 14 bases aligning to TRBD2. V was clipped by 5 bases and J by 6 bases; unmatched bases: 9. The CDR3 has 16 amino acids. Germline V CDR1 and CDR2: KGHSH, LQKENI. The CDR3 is CASSFAGTSGSIEQYF. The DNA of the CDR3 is TGTGCCAGCTCATTCGCCGGGACTAGCGGGAGCATCGAGCAGTACTTC.

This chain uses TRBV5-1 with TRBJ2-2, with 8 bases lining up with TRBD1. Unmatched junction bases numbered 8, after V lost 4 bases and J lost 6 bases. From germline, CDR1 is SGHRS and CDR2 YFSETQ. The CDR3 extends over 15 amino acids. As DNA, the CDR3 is TGCGCCAGCAGCCCCCGGACAGGGTCCGCCGGGGAGCTGTTTTTT. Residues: CASSPRTGSAGELFF. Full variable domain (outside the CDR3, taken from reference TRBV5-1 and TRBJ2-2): KAGVTQTPRYLIKTRGQQVTLSCSPISGHRSVSWYQQTPGQGLQFLFEYFSETQRNKGNFPGRFSGRQFSNSRSEMNVSTLELGDSALYLCASSPRTGSAGELFFGEGSRLTVL.

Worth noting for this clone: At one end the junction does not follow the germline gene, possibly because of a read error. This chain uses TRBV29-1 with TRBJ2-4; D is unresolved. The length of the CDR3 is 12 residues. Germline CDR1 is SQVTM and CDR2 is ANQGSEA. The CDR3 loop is CSVGSPVNSQYF. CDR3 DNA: TGCAGCGTTGGGTCTCCTGTGAACAGTCAGTACTTC.

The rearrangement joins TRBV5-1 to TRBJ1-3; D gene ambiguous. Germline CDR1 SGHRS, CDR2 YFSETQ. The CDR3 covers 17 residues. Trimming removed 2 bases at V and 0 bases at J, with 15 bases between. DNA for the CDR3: TGCGCCAGCAGCTTAACCCCCAGCTCTAGCTCTGGAAACACCATATATTTT. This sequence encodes CASSLTPSSSSGNTIYF.